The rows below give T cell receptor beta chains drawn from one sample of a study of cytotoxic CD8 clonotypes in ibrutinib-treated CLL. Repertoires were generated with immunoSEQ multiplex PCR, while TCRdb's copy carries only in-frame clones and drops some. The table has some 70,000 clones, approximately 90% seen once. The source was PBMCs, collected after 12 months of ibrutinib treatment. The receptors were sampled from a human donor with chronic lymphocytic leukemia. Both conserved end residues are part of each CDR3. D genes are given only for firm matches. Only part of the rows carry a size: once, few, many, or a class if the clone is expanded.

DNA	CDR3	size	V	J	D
TGTGCCAGCAGTTACTCGAGGGCAGGCAATCAGCCCCAGCATTTT	CASSYSRAGNQPQHF	.	TRBV6-5	TRBJ1-5	.
TGTGCCAGCAGTTACGGGAACTCCTACGAGCAGTACTTC	CASSYGNSYEQYF	.	TRBV6-5	TRBJ2-7	.
TGTGCCAGTAGTATACTAGGCTCTGGAAACACCATATATTTT	CASSILGSGNTIYF	.	TRBV19	TRBJ1-3	.
TGCGCCAGCAGCTCACAGGGTCCCTACAATGAGCAGTTCTTC	CASSSQGPYNEQFF	.	TRBV5-1	TRBJ2-1	.
TGCAGCGCCTTGGGACTAGCGGGAGACACCGGGGAGCTGTTTTTT	CSALGLAGDTGELFF	.	TRBV29-1	TRBJ2-2	TRBD2
TGCGCCAGCAGCCAAGGCTTCTTAATGAAGACGGGACGCTCCTACGAGCAGTACTTC	CASSQGFLMKTGRSYEQYF	.	TRBV4-1	TRBJ2-7	.
TGTGCCAGCAGTCCAGGGAGCACCTACGAGCAGTACTTC	CASSPGSTYEQYF	.	TRBV27	TRBJ2-7	.
TGTGCCAGCAGCCACGGAAAATATCAGCCCCAGCATTTT	CASSHGKYQPQHF	once	TRBV7-9	TRBJ1-5	.
TGCGCCAGCAGCCAAGATTACACTAGCGGGACAGATACGCAGTATTTT	CASSQDYTSGTDTQYF	.	TRBV4-1	TRBJ2-3	TRBD2
TGTGCCAGCTCACCGATGGTAGCGGGAGCTATTCGAAATGAGCAGTTCTTC	CASSPMVAGAIRNEQFF	.	TRBV18	TRBJ2-1	TRBD2
TGTGCCAGCAGCTTAGGTCCCCTTTTAGGTGAAAAACTGTTTTTT	CASSLGPLLGEKLFF	.	TRBV11-2	TRBJ1-4	.
TGTGCCAGCTCACAGCGGAGTAAAGCCTCTGGAAACACCATATATTTT	CASSQRSKASGNTIYF	.	TRBV18	TRBJ1-3	.
TGTGCCAGCAGTGCCGTACTCATCACTGAAGCTTTCTTT	CASSAVLITEAFF	.	TRBV6-1	TRBJ1-1	.
TGTGCCAGTTCGGGGCTCGGCTCCTACAATGAGCAGTTCTTC	CASSGLGSYNEQFF	.	TRBV2	TRBJ2-1	.
TGTGCCAGCAGCGTAGGGGCGGGAGGCCCAGATACGCAGTATTTT	CASSVGAGGPDTQYF	.	TRBV9	TRBJ2-3	TRBD2
TGTGCCAGCAGGTCAGGGTACGAGCAGTACTTC	CASRSGYEQYF	.	TRBV11-2	TRBJ2-7	.
TGCGCCAGCAGCTTGCTGGGGGGACTAGCGGGAGCCGAGCAGTACTTC	CASSLLGGLAGAEQYF	.	TRBV5-1	TRBJ2-7	TRBD2
TGTGCCAGCAGATTGGGGGGACAGGGAGGAAACACCATATATTTT	CASRLGGQGGNTIYF	.	TRBV28	TRBJ1-3	TRBD1
TGTGCCAGCAGCTTGACAGGCGGCACTGAAGCTTTCTTT	CASSLTGGTEAFF	.	TRBV5-6	TRBJ1-1	.
TGCAGCGTTGGGAACGGGGAGCTGTTTTTT	CSVGNGELFF	.	TRBV29-1	TRBJ2-2	.
TGTGCCAGCAGAGCGGGACAGTATAACACTGAAGCTTTCTTT	CASRAGQYNTEAFF	.	TRBV6-1	TRBJ1-1	TRBD1
TGTGCCAGCAGCCCCGAACTAGCGGGAGGCAACAATGAGCAGTTCTTC	CASSPELAGGNNEQFF	.	TRBV5-8	TRBJ2-1	TRBD2
TGTGCCAGCAGCTTGGAGGGGACAAGGTCGGGGGAGCAGTACTTC	CASSLEGTRSGEQYF	few	TRBV5-7	TRBJ2-7	.
TGTGCCAGTAGTATAAACCGGACAGGGCGTGGAAGGAGCAATCAGCCCCAGCATTTT	CASSINRTGRGRSNQPQHF	.	TRBV19	TRBJ1-5	TRBD1
TGTGCCAGCAGCTTAGGATACAATGAGCAGTTCTTC	CASSLGYNEQFF	.	TRBV7-3	TRBJ2-1	.
TGCGCCAGCAGCGGGACTAGCCAAAGCACAGATACGCAGTATTTT	CASSGTSQSTDTQYF	.	TRBV5-1	TRBJ2-3	TRBD2
TGTGCCAGCAGCTTAAATGTTGCAGATACGCAGTATTTT	CASSLNVADTQYF	.	TRBV7-2	TRBJ2-3	.
TGTGCCAGCAGCCGGACGGACCTCCCCGGTGGTACGCAGTATTTT	CASSRTDLPGGTQYF	.	TRBV11-3	TRBJ2-3	.
TGTGCCAGCAGTGCGGGACTAGCGTACCAAGAGACCCAGTACTTC	CASSAGLAYQETQYF	once	TRBV6-1	TRBJ2-5	TRBD2
TGTGCCAGCTCACCACCTGTAGGACAGGGAACCTACAATGAGCAGTTCTTC	CASSPPVGQGTYNEQFF	.	TRBV18	TRBJ2-1	TRBD1
TGCGCCAGCAGCCTTCTAGGGAATGGTAACTATGGCTACACCTTC	CASSLLGNGNYGYTF	.	TRBV5-1	TRBJ1-2	.
TGTGCCAGCAGTGGCCCCCTTGAGGGGAGGGAGGAAACAGATACGCAGTATTTT	CASSGPLEGREETDTQYF	.	TRBV5-6	TRBJ2-3	TRBD2
TGTGCCAGCATTCTCAAGGTCCCCTACGAGCAGTACTTC	CASILKVPYEQYF	.	TRBV28	TRBJ2-7	.
TGTGCCACCAAAGACAGGACGGTCTCCAATGAGCAGTTCTTC	CATKDRTVSNEQFF	once	TRBV19	TRBJ2-1	.
TGTGCCAGCAGCTTGGGACCTAGCGGGAGTCCTGTATATCAGTACTTC	CASSLGPSGSPVYQYF	.	TRBV5-4	TRBJ2-7	TRBD2
TGTGCCAGCAGTGCAAGTCCCAATTATGGCTACACCTTC	CASSASPNYGYTF	.	TRBV2	TRBJ1-2	.
TGTGCCAGCAGCCCGACTAGATCCGGGGAGCTGTTTTTT	CASSPTRSGELFF	.	TRBV5-5	TRBJ2-2	.
TGTGCCAGCAGTCCCCCCCTCGGTCGCCCGAGCTCCTACGAGCAGTACTTC	CASSPPLGRPSSYEQYF	.	TRBV28	TRBJ2-7	.
TGTGCCAGCAGCTCCCCGGACAGGGAAGGGTATGGCTACACCTTC	CASSSPDREGYGYTF	.	TRBV11-2	TRBJ1-2	TRBD1
TGTGCCAGCAGCTTAGTAGCAGGGAGAGGCAATCAGCCCCAGCATTTT	CASSLVAGRGNQPQHF	.	TRBV7-6	TRBJ1-5	.
TGTGCCAGCAGCTTTGGGACAGGGGGTATGAGCACTGAAGCTTTCTTT	CASSFGTGGMSTEAFF	.	TRBV7-2	TRBJ1-1	TRBD1
TGTGCCAGCAGCTTAGTCGCACTAGCGGGAGGTGGCGAGCAGTACTTC	CASSLVALAGGGEQYF	.	TRBV7-2	TRBJ2-7	TRBD2
TGTGCCAGCAGTTCTACAGGGACATTTCGACAGCCCCAGCATTTT	CASSSTGTFRQPQHF	.	TRBV6-1	TRBJ1-5	.
TGTGCCAGCAACCGTAAATGGGGACAGGGGATCACCGGGGAGCTGTTTTTT	CASNRKWGQGITGELFF	.	TRBV11-3	TRBJ2-2	TRBD1
TGTGCCAGCAGTTTTTCAGGGCGTGAGAGCAATCAGCCCCAGCATTTT	CASSFSGRESNQPQHF	.	TRBV28	TRBJ1-5	.
TGTGCCAGCAGCCTGGACGGCGGCTCTGGAAACACCATATATTTT	CASSLDGGSGNTIYF	.	TRBV7-2	TRBJ1-3	.
TGTGCCAGCAGTCCCCCTGGCGGGGGTGAGCAGTTCTTC	CASSPPGGGEQFF	.	TRBV6-6	TRBJ2-1	TRBD2
TGTGCCAGCAGTGAGTTCAGGGACAGCACAGATACGCAGTATTTT	CASSEFRDSTDTQYF	.	TRBV2	TRBJ2-3	.
TGCGCCAGCAGCCCCGGAGGACCTCAGCCCCAGCATTTT	CASSPGGPQPQHF	.	TRBV5-1	TRBJ1-5	.
TGTGCCACCCTGAGGGGGGAGCTGTTTTTT	CATLRGELFF	.	TRBV6-1	TRBJ2-2	.
TGTGCCAGCATAACCGACAGGGGGCTATACGAGCAGTACTTC	CASITDRGLYEQYF	few	TRBV6-1	TRBJ2-7	TRBD1
TGTGCCAGCAAGCGGGGGTTTGTAGAGGGTGAGCAGTTCTTC	CASKRGFVEGEQFF	.	TRBV2	TRBJ2-1	TRBD2
TGTGCCAGCAGTGAAACCGGGACAGAGAGCACAGATACGCAGTATTTT	CASSETGTESTDTQYF	.	TRBV6-4	TRBJ2-3	TRBD1
TGTGCCAGCGGGAGGAGCTATGGCTACACCTTC	CASGRSYGYTF	.	TRBV27	TRBJ1-2	.
TGTGCCAGCAGTTTGCTTTTAGCGATCGGGGAGCTGTTTTTT	CASSLLLAIGELFF	.	TRBV28	TRBJ2-2	.
TGTGCCAGCAGTCCGCGGGACAGAAACACCATATATTTT	CASSPRDRNTIYF	.	TRBV28	TRBJ1-3	.
TGCGCCAGCGGGAGAATAGCGGGAAATACAGATACGCAGTATTTT	CASGRIAGNTDTQYF	.	TRBV5-1	TRBJ2-3	TRBD2
TGTGCCAGCAGGAAGGAGTTACGAAGCAATCAGCCCCAGCATTTT	CASRKELRSNQPQHF	few	TRBV6-1	TRBJ1-5	.
TGTGCCATCAGTGAGACCGGACCGGGCTCCTACGAGCAGTACTTC	CAISETGPGSYEQYF	.	TRBV10-3	TRBJ2-7	.
TGTGCCAGCAGCTTAATCAGGGAAAACACCATATATTTT	CASSLIRENTIYF	.	TRBV7-2	TRBJ1-3	.